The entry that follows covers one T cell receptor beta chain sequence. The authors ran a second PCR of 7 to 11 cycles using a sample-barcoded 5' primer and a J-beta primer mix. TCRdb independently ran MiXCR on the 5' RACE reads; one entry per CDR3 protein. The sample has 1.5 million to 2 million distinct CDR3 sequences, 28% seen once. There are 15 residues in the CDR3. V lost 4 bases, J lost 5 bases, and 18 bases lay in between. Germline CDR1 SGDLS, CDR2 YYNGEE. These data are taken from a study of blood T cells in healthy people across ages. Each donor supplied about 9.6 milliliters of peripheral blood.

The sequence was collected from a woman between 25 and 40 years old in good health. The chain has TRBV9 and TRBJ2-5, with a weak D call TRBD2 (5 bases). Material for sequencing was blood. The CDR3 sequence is CASSFRPGRGETQYF. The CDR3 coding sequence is TGTGCCAGCAGCTTCAGACCGGGCCGGGGTGAGACCCAGTACTTC.